This TCR beta chain was captured by sequencing in a study of regulatory T cells in long-lasting Graves disease (dated by TCRdb to 2020 to 2023). Regarding the research as a whole: Persistent Graves' disease was defined as persistently positive TSH receptor autoantibodies together with antithyroid drug treatment for over 5 years. This study used TCR sequencing and RNA sequencing of peripheral blood to compare persistent Graves' disease patients against newly diagnosed Graves' disease patients. The study was conducted in China and was registered as a clinical trial. A total of roughly 33 samples were covered by TCR sequencing, comprising around 13 persistent and some 20 newly diagnosed Graves' disease patients. On average, persistent Graves' disease patients in the clinical cohort had been on antithyroid drugs for about 10.3 years.

According to the study, the label for this sample's time point signals: persistent/refractory GD, antithyroid drugs over 5 years with positive TRAb. For both TCR sequencing and RNA sequencing, RNA was extracted from PBMCs using TRIzol. The diagnosis of Graves' disease followed American Thyroid Association guidelines. Recruitment of patients was carried out at an endocrinology department in Xi'an, China. Each patient gave 7.5 to 10 milliliters of peripheral blood, collected in an EDTA anticoagulant tube. PBMCs were isolated by Ficoll Paque Plus density gradient separation without further T cell sorting. An Agilent 2100 Bioanalyzer and agarose gel were used to check RNA quality, while a NanoDrop 2000 measured RNA concentration. Libraries came from multiplex PCR. The listed sequencing device is Illumina HiSeq 4000. To build TCR beta libraries, CDR3 regions were amplified by Arm-PCR using iRepertoire HTBI primers. Before sequencing, the PCR products went through gel purification. The study's processing was this. A total of roughly 67 TRBV and some 15 TRBJ segments were identified across samples and were used for gene usage analysis of CDR3 amino acid clonotypes. Filtered high-quality paired reads were merged into contigs using COPE and FqMerger. BLAST was used to align contigs to IMGT TRBV, TRBD and TRBJ reference genes, with CDR3 defined following IMGT. Highly expanded clones were defined as clonotypes with a frequency above 0.1%. Shannon entropy served as the measure of repertoire diversity, while the Gini coefficient captured V-J evenness. A clonotype was considered public if more than one individual shared it. The raw public data were reprocessed by TCRdb itself: fastp quality trimming at Q25, MiXCR clonotype calling, in-frame beta chains only. Rows merge per CDR3 protein into single entries with the most common DNA and genes. The V and J calls, along with clone size, are taken from TCRdb and not from the paper's own processing. The sample table contains 400,000 or so distinct CDR3 sequences; only one count was recorded for around 20% of them. The ten largest clones represent approximately 25% of the sample.

This clonotype was found many times. Its antigen is unknown. Base quality data are lacking; no much larger clone is found one base away. Broader findings and caveats from the paper: A larger number of public clonotypes was shared among persistent patients (around 3,000) than among newly diagnosed patients (around 880). Compared with newly diagnosed patients, patients with persistent Graves' disease had lower TCR Shannon entropy and fewer highly expanded clones, which suggests clonal expansion. Sequencing and analysis were restricted to the TCR beta chain. The study examined only peripheral blood because the primary lesion, thyroid tissue, could not be accessed. The small sample size was acknowledged by the authors as a limitation that may reduce accuracy.

The source of this sequence is a female donor with Graves disease. The sample here was peripheral blood mononuclear cells (PBMCs), taken when the disease was refractory, from a patient treated with antithyroid drugs.

The DNA is TGCAGTGCGCCACCGAGGACGGATAGCAATCAGCCCCAGCATTTT. Its protein product is CSAPPRTDSNQPQHF. The sequence joins TRBV20-1 to TRBJ1-5, with the D gene not confidently named. From cysteine to phenylalanine, the CDR3 is 15 amino acids long. The CDR3 DNA has 45 bases and is translated from base 1. V is clipped by 6 bases and J by 0 bases, and the sequence between their germline boundaries is 15 bases long. The CDR1 and CDR2 encoded by the germline V gene (reference sequence) are DFQATT and SNEGSKA.